The sequence of this TCR beta chain was determined in a study of CD8+CD57+ T cells in acquired aplastic anemia. Researchers used genomic DNA as the template to profile TCR beta VDJ and CDR3. TCRdb itself ran the reads through MiXCR, one entry per CDR3 protein. The sample lists roughly 420,000 distinct CDR3 sequences; about two thirds were seen once. The CDR3 length is 18 residues. Germline V gene sequence: CDR1 SGHRS, CDR2 YFSETQ. V lost 2 bases and J lost 0; bases outside the gene matches: 11. The specimen sequenced was sorted CD4+, CD8+, or CD8+CD57+ T cells (not recorded which) from PBMCs. The chain employs TRBV5-1 and TRBJ2-1; 7 bases are shared with TRBD1. This receptor was taken from a human donor in good health, serving as a control. CDR3 amino acids: CASSFGQDGDRSYNEQFF. DNA of the CDR3: TGCGCCAGCAGCTTTGGACAGGACGGGGACCGCTCCTACAATGAGCAGTTCTTC.